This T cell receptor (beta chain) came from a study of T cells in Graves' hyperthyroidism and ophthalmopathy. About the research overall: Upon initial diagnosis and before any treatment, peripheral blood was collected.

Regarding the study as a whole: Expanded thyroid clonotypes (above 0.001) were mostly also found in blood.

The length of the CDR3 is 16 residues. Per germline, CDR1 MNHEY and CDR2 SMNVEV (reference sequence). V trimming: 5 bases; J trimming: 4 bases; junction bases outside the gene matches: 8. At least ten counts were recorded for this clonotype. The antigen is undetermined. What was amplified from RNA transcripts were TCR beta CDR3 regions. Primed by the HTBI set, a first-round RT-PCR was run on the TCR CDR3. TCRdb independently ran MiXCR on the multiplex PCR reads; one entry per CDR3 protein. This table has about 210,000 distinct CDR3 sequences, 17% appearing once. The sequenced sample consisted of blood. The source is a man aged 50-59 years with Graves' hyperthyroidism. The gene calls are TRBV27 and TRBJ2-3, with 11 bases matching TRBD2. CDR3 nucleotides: TGTGCCAGCAGTCTACAGCTAGCGGGAGGTCCAGATACGCAGTATTTT. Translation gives CASSLQLAGGPDTQYF.